The 8 T cell receptor beta chains given below trace back to one sample, sequenced in a study of cytomegalovirus exposure and HLA in healthy donors (dated by TCRdb to the late 2010s). The library was made by the immunoSEQ multiplex PCR assay. For the multiplex PCR, a mixture combining 60 forward primers for TCR Vbeta segments and 13 reverse primers for TCR Jbeta segments was used. Here the immuneACCESS table is served through TCRdb, limited to in-frame sequences with V and J called. Missing clones are a known gap in these copies; in checked studies unresolved V genes cover under half, and the rest lacks a known reason. Across this sample there are approximately 180,000 clones, with over 70% seen only once. The ten biggest clones cover around 7.3% of the sample. Sequencing was carried out using PBMCs. The receptors originated from a man aged 25-40 years in good health and CMV-seropositive.

The rearrangement uses TRBV11-3 and TRBJ1-1; D may be TRBD1 (5 bases). The germline V and J ends were trimmed by 3 bases and 0 bases, with 11 bases remaining between them. The CDR3 loop spans 15 amino acids. The V gene's germline CDR1 is SGHNT and CDR2 YENEEA. Here the CDR3 DNA reads TGTGCCAGCAGCTTCAAAAGACAGATGAACACTGAAGCTTTCTTT. It is translated as CASSFKRQMNTEAFF. The whole variable domain, remainder taken from reference TRBV11-3 and TRBJ1-1, is EAGVVQSPRYKIIEKKQPVAFWCNPISGHNTLYWYLQNLGQGPELLIRYENEEAVDDSQLPKDRFSAERLKGVDSTLKIQPAELGDSAVYLCASSFKRQMNTEAFFGQGTRLTVV.

The CDR3 region is CASSFDSYGYTF. The CDR3, as DNA: TGCGCCAGCAGCTTTGACAGCTATGGCTACACCTTC. The V gene is TRBV5-1, the J gene TRBJ1-2, with D tentatively TRBD1 (5 bases). The CDR3 runs 12 residues. V dropped 2 bases and J dropped 4 bases, with 6 bases sitting between them. The V gene's germline CDR1 is SGHRS and CDR2 YFSETQ.

This clone was counted once. This rearrangement joins TRBV4-1 to TRBJ1-2; D is unresolved. CDR1 is MGHRA and CDR2 is YSYEKL in the germline V gene. The CDR3 loop spans 15 amino acids. Trimming left V 1 base short and J 4 bases short, with 13 bases between. CDR3 nucleotide sequence: TGCGCCAGCAGCCAAGGGGAGGGAATCGGCTATGGCTACACCTTC. This sequence encodes CASSQGEGIGYGYTF.

The CDR3, as DNA: TGTGCCAGCAGCCCCCGGACAGTGAACACCGGGGAGCTGTTTTTT. Translated, it gives CASSPRTVNTGELFF. The chain employs TRBV9 and TRBJ2-2; tentative D call: TRBD1 (6 bases). V lost 4 bases and J 1 base, leaving 11 bases between the germline ends. The CDR3 spans 15 residues. In germline, CDR1 is SGDLS, CDR2 YYNGEE.

The gene calls are TRBV7-6 and TRBJ1-1; D gene ambiguous. The ends were cut back, 5 bases at V and 0 bases at J, with 10 bases in the middle. The CDR3 is 14 amino acids. Germline assignment: CDR1 SGHVS and CDR2 FNYEAQ. The CDR3 protein is CASSLSLVNTEAFF. CDR3 coding DNA: TGTGCCAGCAGCCTTAGTCTGGTGAACACTGAAGCTTTCTTT.

The V gene is TRBV29-1, the J gene TRBJ1-5; perhaps TRBD1 as D (5 bases). The germline CDR1 and CDR2 sequences are SQVTM and ANQGSEA. V gave up 5 bases and J gave up 5 bases, with 13 bases separating them. This CDR3 is 13 amino acids long. CDR3: CSVSYGHYQPQHF. CDR3 nucleotide sequence: TGCAGCGTTTCATATGGACATTATCAGCCCCAGCATTTT.

The rearrangement uses TRBV27 and TRBJ2-7, with 15 bases identical to TRBD2. Germline V lookup: CDR1 MNHEY, CDR2 SMNVEV (reference sequence). V lost 4 bases, J lost 4 bases, and 5 bases stayed unmatched. The CDR3 length is 16 residues. CDR3 coding DNA: TGTGCCAGCAGTTCGACTGGACTAGCGGGAGGGTACGAGCAGTACTTC. Protein product: CASSSTGLAGGYEQYF.

The chain links TRBV28 to TRBJ1-4; tentatively, D is TRBD1 (5 bases). The CDR3 spans 14 residues. The germline gives CDR1 MDHEN, CDR2 SYDVKM. The germline V and J ends were trimmed by 3 bases and 7 bases, with 12 bases remaining between them. The CDR3 coding sequence is TGTGCCAGCAGTTTCCGACAGTTGGGTGAAAAACTGTTTTTT. Its protein is CASSFRQLGEKLFF.